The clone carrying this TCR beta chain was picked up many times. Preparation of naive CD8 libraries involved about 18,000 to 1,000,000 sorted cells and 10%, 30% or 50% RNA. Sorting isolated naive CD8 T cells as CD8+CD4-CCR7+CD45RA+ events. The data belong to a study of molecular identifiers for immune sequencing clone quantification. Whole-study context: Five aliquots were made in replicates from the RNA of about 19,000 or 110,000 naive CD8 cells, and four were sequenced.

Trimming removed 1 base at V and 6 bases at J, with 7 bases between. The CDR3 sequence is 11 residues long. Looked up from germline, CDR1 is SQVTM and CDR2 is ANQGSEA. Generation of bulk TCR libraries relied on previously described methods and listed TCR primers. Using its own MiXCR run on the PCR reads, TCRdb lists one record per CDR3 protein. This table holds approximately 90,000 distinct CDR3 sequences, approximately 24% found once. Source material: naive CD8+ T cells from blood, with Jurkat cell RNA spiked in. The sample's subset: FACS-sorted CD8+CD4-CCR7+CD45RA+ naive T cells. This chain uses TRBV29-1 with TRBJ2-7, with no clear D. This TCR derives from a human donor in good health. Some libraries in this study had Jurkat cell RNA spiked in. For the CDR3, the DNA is TGCAGCGTTGAAGCAGAACGCGAGCAGTACTTC. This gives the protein CSVEAEREQYF.